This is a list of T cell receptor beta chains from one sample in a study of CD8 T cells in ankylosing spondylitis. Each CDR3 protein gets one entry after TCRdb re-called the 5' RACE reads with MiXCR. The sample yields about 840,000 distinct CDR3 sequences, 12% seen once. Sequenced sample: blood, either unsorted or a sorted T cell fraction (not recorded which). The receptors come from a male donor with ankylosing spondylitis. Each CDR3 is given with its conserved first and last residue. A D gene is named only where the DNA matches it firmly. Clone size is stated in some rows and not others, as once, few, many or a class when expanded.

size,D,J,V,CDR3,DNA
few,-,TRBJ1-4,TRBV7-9,CASSFTSIAATNEKLFF,TGTGCCAGCAGCTTCACCAGTATCGCTGCAACTAATGAAAAACTGTTTTTT
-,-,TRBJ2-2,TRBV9,CASSEAPEQGMYGELFF,TGTGCCAGCAGCGAGGCCCCCGAACAGGGAATGTACGGGGAGCTGTTTTTT
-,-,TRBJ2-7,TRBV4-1,CASSPWTAYEQYF,TGCGCCAGCAGCCCATGGACCGCCTACGAGCAGTACTTC
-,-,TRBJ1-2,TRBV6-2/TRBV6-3,CASSYFGTVTPMSGYTF,TGTGCCAGCAGTTACTTCGGGACCGTAACCCCTATGTCTGGCTACACCTTC
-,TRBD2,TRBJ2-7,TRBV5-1,CASSRESGDYEQYF,TGCGCCAGCAGCCGGGAGAGCGGGGACTACGAGCAGTACTTC
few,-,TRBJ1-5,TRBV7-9,CASSFGGGGNQPQHF,TGTGCCAGCTCTTTTGGGGGAGGGGGCAATCAGCCCCAGCATTTT
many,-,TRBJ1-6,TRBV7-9,CASSLRGINSPLHF,TGTGCCAGCAGCTTACGAGGGATCAATTCACCCCTCCACTTT
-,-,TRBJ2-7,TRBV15,CATRLGLSYEQYF,TGTGCCACCAGGTTGGGGCTCTCCTACGAGCAGTACTTC
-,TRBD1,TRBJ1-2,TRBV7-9,CASSSQGQGYTF,TGTGCCAGCAGCTCCCAGGGACAGGGCTACACCTTC
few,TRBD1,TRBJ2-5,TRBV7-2,CASSLEGQGVTQYF,TGTGCCAGCAGCTTAGAGGGACAGGGTGTGACCCAGTACTTC
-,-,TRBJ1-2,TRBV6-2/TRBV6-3,CASSHPGSGPAPGYTF,TGTGCCAGCAGTCACCCCGGGTCAGGTCCGGCTCCTGGCTACACCTTC
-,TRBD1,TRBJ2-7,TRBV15,CATSPSRTGVNEQYF,TGTGCCACCAGCCCCTCCCGGACAGGGGTAAACGAGCAGTACTTC
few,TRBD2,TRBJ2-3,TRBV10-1,CASRPSGAGDTQYF,TGCGCCAGCAGGCCCAGCGGGGCCGGAGATACGCAGTATTTT
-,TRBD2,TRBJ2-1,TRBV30,CAWSVRGSGGYNEQFF,TGTGCCTGGAGTGTACGGGGTAGCGGGGGCTACAATGAGCAGTTCTTC
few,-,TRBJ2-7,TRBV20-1,CSARVHSIASSYEQYF,TGCAGTGCTAGAGTCCACTCCATCGCGAGCTCCTACGAGCAGTACTTC
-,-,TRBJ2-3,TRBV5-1,CASSLTTGANTQYF,TGCGCCAGCAGCTTGACGACAGGAGCGAATACGCAGTATTTT
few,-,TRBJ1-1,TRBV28,CASSPPSGLNTEAFF,TGTGCCAGCAGTCCTCCTTCGGGGCTGAACACTGAAGCTTTCTTT
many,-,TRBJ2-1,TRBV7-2,CASSFSNSYNEQFF,TGTGCCAGCAGCTTCTCTAACTCCTACAATGAGCAGTTCTTC
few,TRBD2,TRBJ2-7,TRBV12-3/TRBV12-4,CASSFRRGVYEQYF,TGTGCCAGCAGTTTTAGGCGGGGGGTTTACGAGCAGTACTTC
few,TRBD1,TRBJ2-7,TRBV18,CASSPNRGSSYEQYF,TGTGCCAGCTCACCAAACAGGGGGAGCTCCTACGAGCAGTACTTC
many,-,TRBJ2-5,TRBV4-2,CASRQDLRGTQYF,TGTGCCAGCAGACAAGATCTAAGGGGGACCCAGTACTTC
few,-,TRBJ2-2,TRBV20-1,CSARDHRRGTGELFF,TGCAGTGCTAGAGATCACCGTCGAGGCACCGGGGAGCTGTTTTTT
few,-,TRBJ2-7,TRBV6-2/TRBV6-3,CASSRFGTVSSYEQYF,TGTGCCAGCAGTCGCTTCGGGACTGTGAGCTCCTACGAGCAGTACTTC
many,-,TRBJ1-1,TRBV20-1,CSARWTANTEAFF,TGCAGTGCTAGATGGACAGCGAACACTGAAGCTTTCTTT
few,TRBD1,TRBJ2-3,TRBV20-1,CSAPDRGHGTDTQYF,TGCAGTGCTCCAGACAGGGGGCACGGCACAGATACGCAGTATTTT
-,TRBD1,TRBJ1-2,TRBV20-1,CSSWTGVLYGYTF,TGCAGCTCCTGGACAGGCGTACTCTATGGCTACACCTTC
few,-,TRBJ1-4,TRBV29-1,CSVRAGNEKLFF,TGCAGCGTCCGGGCCGGTAATGAAAAACTGTTTTTT
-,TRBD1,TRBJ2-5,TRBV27,CASSPRRTGQETQYF,TGTGCCAGCAGTCCTCGAAGGACAGGCCAAGAGACCCAGTACTTC
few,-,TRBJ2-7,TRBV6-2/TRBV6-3,CASSYWSEQYF,TGTGCCAGCAGTTACTGGAGCGAGCAGTACTTC
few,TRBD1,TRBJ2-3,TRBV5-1,CASSLDPGTGPSTDTQYF,TGCGCCAGCAGCTTGGATCCCGGGACAGGGCCTAGCACAGATACGCAGTATTTT
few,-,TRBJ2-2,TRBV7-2,CASSSQEARGELFF,TGTGCCAGCAGCTCCCAGGAAGCCCGCGGGGAGCTGTTTTTT
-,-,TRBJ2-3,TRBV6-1,CASRGWRSATDTQYF,TGTGCCAGCAGGGGCTGGCGGAGTGCAACAGATACGCAGTATTTT
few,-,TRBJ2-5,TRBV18,CASSPGLPETQYF,TGTGCCAGCTCACCTGGACTCCCAGAGACCCAGTACTTC
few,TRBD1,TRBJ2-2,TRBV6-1,CASSVDRVLGELFF,TGTGCCAGCAGTGTAGACAGGGTATTAGGGGAGCTGTTTTTT
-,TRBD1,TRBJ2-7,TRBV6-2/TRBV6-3,CASSSHPGQATYEQYF,TGTGCCAGCAGTTCACATCCGGGACAGGCCACCTACGAGCAGTACTTC
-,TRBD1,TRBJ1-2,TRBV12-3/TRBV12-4,CASSSRDRGITYGYTF,TGTGCCAGCAGTTCCCGGGACAGGGGTATTACCTATGGCTACACCTTC
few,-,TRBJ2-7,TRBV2,CASSLERAYEQYF,TGTGCCAGCAGCCTCGAGAGGGCCTACGAGCAGTACTTC
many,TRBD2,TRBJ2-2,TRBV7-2,CASSLVAGTHGELFF,TGTGCCAGCAGCTTAGTAGCGGGAACACACGGGGAGCTGTTTTTT
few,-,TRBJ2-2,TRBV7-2,CASSSQGPGELFF,TGTGCCAGCAGCTCCCAGGGTCCCGGGGAGCTGTTTTTT
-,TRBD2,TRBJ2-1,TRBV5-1,CASSRIAGASYNEQFF,TGCGCCAGCAGTCGCATAGCGGGAGCATCCTACAATGAGCAGTTCTTC
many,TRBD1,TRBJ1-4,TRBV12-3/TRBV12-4,CASSLDRVGSEKLFF,TGTGCCAGCAGCTTAGACAGGGTCGGTAGCGAAAAACTGTTTTTT
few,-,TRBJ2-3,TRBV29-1,CSVETAPSTDTQYF,TGCAGCGTTGAGACGGCCCCTAGCACAGATACGCAGTATTTT
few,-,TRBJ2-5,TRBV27,CASSLSIHQETQYF,TGTGCCAGCAGTTTATCGATTCACCAAGAGACCCAGTACTTC
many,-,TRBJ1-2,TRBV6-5,CASSRGYGYTF,TGTGCCAGCAGTAGAGGGTATGGCTACACCTTC
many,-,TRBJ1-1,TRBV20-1,CSASGARDTEAFF,TGCAGTGCTTCAGGGGCCAGGGACACTGAAGCTTTCTTT
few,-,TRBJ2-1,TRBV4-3,CASSQDTGLQQFF,TGCGCCAGCAGCCAAGACACGGGACTTCAGCAGTTCTTC
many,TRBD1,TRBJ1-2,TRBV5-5,CASSPTWTGNYGYTF,TGTGCCAGCAGCCCTACCTGGACAGGGAACTATGGCTACACCTTC
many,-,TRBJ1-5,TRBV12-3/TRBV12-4,CASSFGVAGLQPQHF,TGTGCCAGCAGTTTCGGGGTCGCAGGGTTACAGCCCCAGCATTTT
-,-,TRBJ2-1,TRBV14,CASSQEQGLSEQFF,TGTGCCAGCAGCCAAGAACAGGGTTTATCTGAGCAGTTCTTC
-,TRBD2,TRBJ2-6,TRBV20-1,CSARGRGAGANVLTF,TGCAGTGCTAGAGGTCGGGGGGCTGGGGCCAACGTCCTGACTTTC
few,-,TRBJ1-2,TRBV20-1,CSAPEGTNALGYTF,TGCAGTGCCCCGGAGGGTACCAACGCTCTTGGCTACACCTTC
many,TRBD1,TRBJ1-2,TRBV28,CASSSGTGGLGYTF,TGTGCCAGCAGTTCCGGGACAGGGGGCTTGGGCTACACCTTC
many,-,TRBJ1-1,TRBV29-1,CSAARLDTEAFF,TGCAGCGCCGCCCGCCTGGACACTGAAGCTTTCTTT
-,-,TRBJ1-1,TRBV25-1,CASSEFLLAFF,TGTGCCAGCAGTGAATTTTTGCTCGCTTTCTTT